This T cell receptor beta chain stems from a study of blood T cell repertoires in COVID-19. The CDR3 spans 12 residues. Trimming removed 6 bases from V and 0 bases from J, with 5 bases in between. Profiling relied on immunoSEQ multiplex PCR, and the TCRdb table lists in-frame clones only, not all of them. The sample contains roughly 200,000 clones, approximately 85% of which appear only once. Input material: peripheral blood. This chain links TRBV12-3 or TRBV12-4 with TRBJ1-2; D remains unclear. This TCR was recovered from an older woman with acute or convalescent COVID-19. This CDR3 is CASRAANYGYTF. In DNA form, the CDR3 reads TGTGCCAGCAGGGCAGCTAACTATGGCTACACCTTC.